The 27 T cell receptor beta chains listed next were all sequenced from one sample in a study of PD-L1 blockade in urothelial cancer. The time point: pretreatment peripheral blood. Profiled with immunoSEQ multiplex PCR; TCRdb holds only in-frame clones, not every one. Of around 45,000 clones listed, roughly 80% are singletons. The sample in question was PBMCs, obtained around atezolizumab (anti-PD-L1) treatment. These receptors all stem from a man aged 50-59 years with urothelial cancer.

The rearrangement uses TRBV5-3 and TRBJ2-3; 15 positions match TRBD2. TRBV5-3 is marked as an open reading frame, function uncertain. V was clipped by 6 bases and J by 4 bases; unmatched bases: 12. The CDR3 has 18 residues. This CDR3 is CARTLGLAGGSMPDTQYF. DNA of the CDR3: TGTGCCAGAACACTTGGACTAGCGGGGGGGAGTATGCCAGATACGCAGTATTTT.

The CDR3 DNA reads as TGTGCCAGCAAAGGGGGGGACTATGGCTACACCTTC. Its translation: CASKGGDYGYTF. The V gene is TRBV6-6, the J gene TRBJ1-2, with a weak D call TRBD1 (6 bases). Germline lookup yields CDR1 MNHNY and CDR2 SVGAGI (reference sequence). The CDR3 spans 12 residues. Trimming stripped 7 bases from V and 3 bases from J, with 9 bases between.

By sample fraction, this clone is medium-sized. The genes are TRBV4-2 and TRBJ1-1; D may be TRBD1 (6 bases). The CDR3 covers 15 residues. Germline V lookup: CDR1 LGHNA, CDR2 YNFKEQ. Trimming removed 4 bases from V and 1 base from J, with 13 bases in between. The CDR3 DNA reads TGTGCCAGCAGCCGAAAGGGGGAAGGGAACACTGAAGCTTTCTTT. It codes for CASSRKGEGNTEAFF.

The gene calls are TRBV27 and TRBJ1-5; 10 bases agree with TRBD1. Germline loops: CDR1 MNHEY, CDR2 SMNVEV (reference sequence). The CDR3 has 14 amino acids. With V trimmed by 5 bases and J by 9 bases, 7 bases remained unmatched. The chain's CDR3 is CASSPWGQGWPQHF. The CDR3 DNA follows: TGTGCCAGCAGTCCCTGGGGACAGGGGTGGCCCCAGCATTTT.

The chain couples TRBV18 to TRBJ2-5; D is unresolved. V was trimmed by 3 bases and J by 2 bases, leaving 7 bases between them. The CDR3 contains 13 residues. Germline V gene sequence: CDR1 KGHSH, CDR2 LQKENI. The CDR3 spells CASSPEIQETQYF. DNA of the CDR3: TGTGCCAGCTCACCGGAGATTCAAGAGACCCAGTACTTC.

The chain carries TRBV9 and TRBJ1-5; 8 positions agree with TRBD1. The CDR3 is 15 residues long. V lost 1 base to trimming and J lost 4 bases; unmatched junction nucleotides: 4. Germline values: CDR1 SGDLS, CDR2 YYNGEE. CDR3 loop: CASSVTGGKNQPQHF. The CDR3 DNA is TGTGCCAGCAGCGTAACAGGGGGGAAAAATCAGCCCCAGCATTTT.

This clone has a single count. The chain links TRBV11-2 to TRBJ2-5; TRBD2 matches 7 bases. The length of the CDR3 is 14 residues. V trimming: 3 bases; J trimming: 5 bases; junction bases outside the gene matches: 6. The V gene's germline CDR1 is SGHAT and CDR2 FQNNGV. The CDR3 loop is CASSFGRTDETQYF. DNA of the CDR3: TGTGCCAGCAGCTTCGGGAGGACGGACGAGACCCAGTACTTC.

The chain joins TRBV6-5 to TRBJ2-7; TRBD2 is a possible D gene (5 bases). Germline values: CDR1 MNHEY, CDR2 SVGAGI. The CDR3 contains 12 residues. The V end lost 7 bases, the J end lost 6 bases, and 13 bases lay between the germline ends. Written as DNA, the CDR3 is TGTGCCAGCACCAAACTAGGTGGCGAGCAGTACTTC. Residues: CASTKLGGEQYF.

This clone was seen only once. This chain connects TRBV5-6 to TRBJ2-3; tentatively, D is TRBD2 (5 bases). There are 13 residues in the CDR3. Trimming left V 1 base short and J 6 bases short, with 9 bases between. Germline V gene lookup returns CDR1 SGHDT and CDR2 YYEEEE. The CDR3 protein is CASSLTGTDTQYF. The CDR3 DNA follows: TGTGCCAGCAGCTTGACGGGAACGGATACGCAGTATTTT.

The chain has TRBV4-1 and TRBJ2-3; TRBD2 matches at 7 bases. Germline V gene lookup returns CDR1 MGHRA and CDR2 YSYEKL. Trimming removed 0 bases from V and 3 bases from J; junction bases left unmatched: 3. This CDR3 comprises 15 residues. CDR3 nucleotide sequence: TGCGCCAGCAGCCAAGACCCTAGCGGAACAGATACGCAGTATTTT. Its protein is CASSQDPSGTDTQYF.

The chain carries TRBV6-1 and TRBJ2-7; 7 bases are shared with TRBD2. Germline CDR1 and CDR2: MNHNS and SASEGT. Germline trimming cut 3 bases from V and 2 bases from J; bases unmatched to any gene: 4. The CDR3 has 14 residues. The CDR3 DNA sequence: TGTGCCAGCAGTGAGGCCCTAGCGGCCTACGAGCAGTACGTC. Encoded protein: CASSEALAAYEQYV.

The chain uses TRBV7-2 and TRBJ1-1, with unresolved D. The CDR3 is 13 residues long. Germline-derived CDR1 and CDR2 are SGHTA and FQGNSA. Trimming took 3 bases from V and 3 from J, leaving 8 bases between them. The CDR3 spells CASSFSLDTEAFF. CDR3 bases: TGTGCCAGCAGCTTCTCGTTAGACACTGAAGCTTTCTTT.

The chain combines TRBV5-1 with TRBJ1-3; no reliable D call. The V end lost 0 bases, the J end lost 0 bases, and 10 bases lay between the germline ends. CDR3 size: 16 residues. Germline CDR1 SGHRS, CDR2 YFSETQ. The CDR3, as DNA: TGCGCCAGCAGCTTGGTAGTGGGGAGCTCTGGAAACACCATATATTTT. It encodes CASSLVVGSSGNTIYF.

The rearrangement uses TRBV6-5 and TRBJ2-7, with 11 nucleotides matching TRBD1. The CDR3 spans 13 residues. V lost 6 bases and J lost 4; bases outside the gene matches: 2. Germline V CDR1 and CDR2: MNHEY, SVGAGI. CDR3 sequence reads: CASSRDRGYEQYV. In nucleotides, the CDR3 is TGTGCCAGCAGCCGGGACAGGGGGTACGAGCAGTACGTC.

The chain carries TRBV14 and TRBJ2-1, with a weak D call TRBD2 (5 bases). Germline CDR1 SGHDN, CDR2 FVKESK. There are 15 residues in the CDR3. The V gene lost 4 bases and the J gene lost 6 bases, with 16 bases spanning the gap. The CDR3: CASSRLLGYGNEQFF. The DNA for the CDR3 is TGTGCCAGCAGCCGGCTACTAGGGTATGGCAATGAGCAGTTCTTC.

This rearrangement joins TRBV2 to TRBJ1-3; TRBD1 agrees at 8 bases. Germline loops: CDR1 SNHLY, CDR2 FYNNEI. The CDR3 sequence is 15 residues long. The V gene end was trimmed by 4 bases and the J gene end by 4 bases; junction bases not matched to a gene: 6. Here the CDR3 reads CASSADRVAGNTIYF. CDR3 nucleotides: TGTGCCAGCAGTGCGGACAGGGTGGCAGGAAACACCATATATTTT.

This chain links TRBV21-1 with TRBJ2-7; the D call in the table, TRBD2, was not verified against the DNA. TRBV21-1 is a pseudogene. The CDR3 length is 14 residues. For the CDR3, the DNA is TGTGCCAGCAGCAAAGAAGGACTTCTTTTCAAGCAGTACTTC. Encoded protein: CASSKEGLLFKQYF.

The chain carries TRBV27 and TRBJ1-5; D ambiguous. Germline V gives CDR1 MNHEY, CDR2 SMNVEV (reference sequence). This CDR3 contains 13 residues. As DNA, the CDR3 is TGTGGCACTCGGGGTAATGGCAATCAGCCCCAGCATTTT. Translating gives CGTRGNGNQPQHF.

This chain uses TRBV10-3 with TRBJ1-2; 11 bases fit TRBD1. The CDR3 length is 17 residues. With 0 bases clipped from V and 1 base from J, the junction kept 4 bases outside the gene matches. Germline lookup yields CDR1 ENHRY and CDR2 SYGVKD. The CDR3 DNA reads TGTGCCATCAGTGAGTCGGCCGGGACAGGGGGTAACTATGGCTACACCTTC. This sequence encodes CAISESAGTGGNYGYTF.

This chain links TRBV5-6 with TRBJ1-1; D gene unclear. Germline CDR1 SGHDT, CDR2 YYEEEE. The V end lost 0 bases, the J end lost 1 base, and 7 bases lay between the germline ends. This CDR3 region has 14 residues. The CDR3 nucleotides are TGTGCCAGCAGCTTGGACAGCTCGAACACTGAAGCTTTCTTT. Encoded protein: CASSLDSSNTEAFF.

V usage is TRBV10-1 and J usage is TRBJ2-1, with D tentatively TRBD2 (6 bases). Germline values: CDR1 WNHNN, CDR2 SYGVQD (reference sequence). CDR3 length equals 14 residues. The CDR3, as DNA: TGCGCGACGCGGGACGGCACGGGGTCCAATGAGCAGTTCTTC. Translation gives CATRDGTGSNEQFF.

This clone was counted a single time. This sequence joins TRBV21-1 and TRBJ2-7; no check of the table's D call, TRBD2, against the DNA was made. TRBV21-1 is tagged as a pseudogene. This CDR3 region has 17 residues. The DNA for the CDR3 is TGTGCCAGCAGCAACTTGTGTCTAGCGGGAGCAAACTACGAGCAGTACTTC. The encoded protein is CASSNLCLAGANYEQYF.

The chain couples TRBV5-6 to TRBJ2-1; perhaps TRBD1 as D (6 bases). CDR1 and CDR2 (germline): SGHDT, YYEEEE. The CDR3 sequence is 16 residues long. With 0 bases removed from V and 5 bases from J, the gap between germline ends came to 15 bases. Here the CDR3 reads CASSLGPRQGNNEQFF. CDR3 DNA: TGTGCCAGCAGCTTGGGCCCCAGGCAGGGGAACAATGAGCAGTTCTTC.

V and J are TRBV2 and TRBJ1-3, with D unresolved. The CDR3 runs 11 residues. Per germline, CDR1 SNHLY and CDR2 FYNNEI. Trimming left V 7 bases short and J 5 bases short, with 6 bases between. CDR3 region: CASTGRNTIYF. For the CDR3, the DNA is TGTGCCAGCACGGGGAGAAACACCATATATTTT.

This clone was observed once. The CDR3 DNA reads as TGTGCCAGCAGCTTAAACAGCGGAGGTATCGAGCAGTACTTC. Its protein product is CASSLNSGGIEQYF. This rearrangement joins TRBV5-4 to TRBJ2-7; possible D gene TRBD2, 5 bases. Per germline, CDR1 SGHNT and CDR2 YYREEE (reference sequence). The CDR3 extends over 14 amino acids. The V end lost 2 bases, the J end lost 6 bases, and 15 bases lay between the germline ends.

This chain links TRBV10-3 with TRBJ1-1; D might be TRBD1 (5 bases). The CDR3 is 13 residues long. Trimming shortened V by 0 bases and J by 11 bases, and 13 bases separated the two germline ends. From germline, CDR1 is ENHRY and CDR2 SYGVKD. CDR3 coding DNA: TGTGCCATCAGTGAGTCTTGGGGGGAGCCTGCTTTCTTT. This sequence encodes CAISESWGEPAFF.

V usage is TRBV7-3 and J usage is TRBJ2-1; TRBD2 matches 8 bases. There are 14 residues in the CDR3. V was pared by 2 bases and J by 6 bases, with 3 bases of the junction left unmatched. The germline CDR1 and CDR2 sequences are SGHTA and FQGTGA. The CDR3 DNA follows: TGTGCCAGCAGCTTATCGGGAGGGCTCAATGAGCAGTTCTTC. Translating gives CASSLSGGLNEQFF.